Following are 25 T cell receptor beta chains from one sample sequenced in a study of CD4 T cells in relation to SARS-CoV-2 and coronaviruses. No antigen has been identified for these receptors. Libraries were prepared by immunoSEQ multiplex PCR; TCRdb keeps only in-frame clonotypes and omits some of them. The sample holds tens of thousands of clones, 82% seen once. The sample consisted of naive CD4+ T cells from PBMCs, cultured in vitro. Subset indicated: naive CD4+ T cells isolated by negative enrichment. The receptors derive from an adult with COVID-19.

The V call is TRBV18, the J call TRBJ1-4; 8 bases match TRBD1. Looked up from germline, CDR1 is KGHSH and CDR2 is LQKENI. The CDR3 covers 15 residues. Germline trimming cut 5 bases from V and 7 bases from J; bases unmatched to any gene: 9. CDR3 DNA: TGTGCCAGCTCAACTCAGGGGGCTAGTAGTGAAAAACTGTTTTTT. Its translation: CASSTQGASSEKLFF.

DNA for the CDR3: TGCGCCAGCAGCTTGCCCGGGTTCGACGGCTACACCTTC. Its translation: CASSLPGFDGYTF. V and J are TRBV5-1 and TRBJ1-2; D gene uncertain. The CDR3 totals 13 residues. V was pared by 1 base and J by 8 bases, with 12 bases between. The germline V gene encodes CDR1 SGHRS and CDR2 YFSETQ.

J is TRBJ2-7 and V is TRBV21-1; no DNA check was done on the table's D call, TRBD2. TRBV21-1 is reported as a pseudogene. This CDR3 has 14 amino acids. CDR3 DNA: TGTGCCAGCAGCAAAGAACCGAGTTGCTACGAGCAGTACTTC. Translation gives CASSKEPSCYEQYF.

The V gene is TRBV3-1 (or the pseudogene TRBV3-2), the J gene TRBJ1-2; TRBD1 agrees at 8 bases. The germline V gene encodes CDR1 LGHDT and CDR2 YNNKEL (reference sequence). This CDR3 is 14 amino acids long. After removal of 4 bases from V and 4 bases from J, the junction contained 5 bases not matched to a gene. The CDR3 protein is CASSLQGDSYGYTF. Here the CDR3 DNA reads TGTGCCAGCAGCCTACAGGGGGACAGCTATGGCTACACCTTC.

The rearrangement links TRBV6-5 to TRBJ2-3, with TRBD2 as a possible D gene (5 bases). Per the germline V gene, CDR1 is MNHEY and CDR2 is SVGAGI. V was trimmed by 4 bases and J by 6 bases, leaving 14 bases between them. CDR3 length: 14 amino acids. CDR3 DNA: TGTGCCAGCAGTTTACTAGAGGTGGCGGATACGCAGTATTTT. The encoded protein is CASSLLEVADTQYF.

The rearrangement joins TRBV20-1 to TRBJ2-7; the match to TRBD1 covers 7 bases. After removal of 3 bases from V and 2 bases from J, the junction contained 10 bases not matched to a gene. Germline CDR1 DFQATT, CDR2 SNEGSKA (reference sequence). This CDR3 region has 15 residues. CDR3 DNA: TGCAGTGCTAGTGCCTCGGACAGGCATACCTACGAGCAGTACTTC. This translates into CSASASDRHTYEQYF.

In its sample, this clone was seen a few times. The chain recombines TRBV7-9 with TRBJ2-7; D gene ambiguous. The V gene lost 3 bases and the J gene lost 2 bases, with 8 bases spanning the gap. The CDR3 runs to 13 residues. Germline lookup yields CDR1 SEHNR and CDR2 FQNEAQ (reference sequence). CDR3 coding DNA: TGTGCCAGCAGCTTCGAACCACCCTACGAGCAGTACTTC. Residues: CASSFEPPYEQYF.

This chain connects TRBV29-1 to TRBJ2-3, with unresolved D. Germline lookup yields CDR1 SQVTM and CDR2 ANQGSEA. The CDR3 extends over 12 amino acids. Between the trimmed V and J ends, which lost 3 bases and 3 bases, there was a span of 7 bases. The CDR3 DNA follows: TGCAGCGTTGATATTCGAACAGATACGCAGTATTTT. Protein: CSVDIRTDTQYF.

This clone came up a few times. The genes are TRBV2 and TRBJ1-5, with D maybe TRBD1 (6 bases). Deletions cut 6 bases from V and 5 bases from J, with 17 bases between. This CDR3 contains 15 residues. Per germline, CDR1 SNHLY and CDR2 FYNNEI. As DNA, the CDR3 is TGTGCCAGCAGCGAGGACAGCCAAGGAGATCAGCCCCAGCATTTT. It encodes CASSEDSQGDQPQHF.

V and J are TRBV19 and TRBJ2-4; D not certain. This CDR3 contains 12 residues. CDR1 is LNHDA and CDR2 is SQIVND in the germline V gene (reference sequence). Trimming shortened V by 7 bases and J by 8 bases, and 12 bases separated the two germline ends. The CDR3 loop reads CASKMADDIQYF. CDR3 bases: TGTGCCAGTAAAATGGCGGATGACATTCAGTACTTC.

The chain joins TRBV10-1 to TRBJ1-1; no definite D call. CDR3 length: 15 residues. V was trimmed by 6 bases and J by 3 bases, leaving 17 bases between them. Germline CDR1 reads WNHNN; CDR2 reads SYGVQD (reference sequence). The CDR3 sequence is CASSPTRNVDTEAFF. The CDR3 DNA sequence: TGCGCCAGCAGCCCCACACGAAACGTGGACACTGAAGCTTTCTTT.

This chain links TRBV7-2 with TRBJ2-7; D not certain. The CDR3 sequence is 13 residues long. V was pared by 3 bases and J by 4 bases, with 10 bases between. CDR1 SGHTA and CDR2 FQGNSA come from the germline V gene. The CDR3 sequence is CASSFGGTYEQYF. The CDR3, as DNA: TGTGCCAGCAGCTTTGGCGGAACTTACGAGCAGTACTTC.

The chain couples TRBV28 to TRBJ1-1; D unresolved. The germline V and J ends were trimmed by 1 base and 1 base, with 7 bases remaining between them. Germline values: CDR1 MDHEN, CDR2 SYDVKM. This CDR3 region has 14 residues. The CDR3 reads CASSLLGWNTEAFF. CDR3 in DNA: TGTGCCAGCAGTTTATTGGGTTGGAACACTGAAGCTTTCTTT. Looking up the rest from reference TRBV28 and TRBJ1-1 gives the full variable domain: DVKVTQSSRYLVKRTGEKVFLECVQDMDHENMFWYRQDPGLGLRLIYFSYDVKMKEKGDIPEGYSVSREKKERFSLILESASTNQTSMYLCASSLLGWNTEAFFGQGTRLTVV.

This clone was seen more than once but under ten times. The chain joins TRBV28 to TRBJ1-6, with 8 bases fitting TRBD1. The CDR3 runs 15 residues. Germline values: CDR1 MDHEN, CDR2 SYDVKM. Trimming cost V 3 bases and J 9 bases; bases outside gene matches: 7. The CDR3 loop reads CASSLDRVRGSPLHF. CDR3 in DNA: TGTGCCAGCAGTTTGGACAGGGTCAGAGGTTCACCCCTCCACTTT.

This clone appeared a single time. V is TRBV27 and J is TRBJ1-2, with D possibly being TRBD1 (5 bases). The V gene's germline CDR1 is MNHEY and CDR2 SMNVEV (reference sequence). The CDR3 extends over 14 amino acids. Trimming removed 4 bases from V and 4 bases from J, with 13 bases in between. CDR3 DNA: TGTGCCAGCAGTTCCCCAGGGTCTGTCTATGGCTACACCTTC. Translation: CASSSPGSVYGYTF.

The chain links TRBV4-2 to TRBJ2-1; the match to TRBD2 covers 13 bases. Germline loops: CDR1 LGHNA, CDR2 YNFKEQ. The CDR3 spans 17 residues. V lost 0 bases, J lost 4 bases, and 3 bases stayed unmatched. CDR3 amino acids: CASSQEGTSGVYNEQFF. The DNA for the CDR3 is TGTGCCAGCAGCCAAGAGGGGACTAGCGGGGTGTACAATGAGCAGTTCTTC.

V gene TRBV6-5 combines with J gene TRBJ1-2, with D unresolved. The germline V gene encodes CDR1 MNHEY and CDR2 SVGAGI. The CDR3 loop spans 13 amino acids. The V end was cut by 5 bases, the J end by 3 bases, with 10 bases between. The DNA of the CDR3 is TGTGCCAGCAGTCGGGTTTCGGACTATGGCTACACCTTC. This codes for CASSRVSDYGYTF.

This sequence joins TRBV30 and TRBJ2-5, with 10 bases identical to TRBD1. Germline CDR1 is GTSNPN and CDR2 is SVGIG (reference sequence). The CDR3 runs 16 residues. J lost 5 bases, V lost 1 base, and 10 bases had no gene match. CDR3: CAWSEKGQGRAETQYF. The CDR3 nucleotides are TGTGCCTGGAGTGAAAAGGGACAGGGGAGAGCGGAGACCCAGTACTTC. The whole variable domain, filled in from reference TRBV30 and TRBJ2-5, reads SQTIHQWPATLVQPVGSPLSLECTVEGTSNPNLYWYRQAAGRGLQLLFYSVGIGQISSEVPQNLSASRPQDRQFILSSKKLLLSDSGFYLCAWSEKGQGRAETQYFGPGTRLLVL.

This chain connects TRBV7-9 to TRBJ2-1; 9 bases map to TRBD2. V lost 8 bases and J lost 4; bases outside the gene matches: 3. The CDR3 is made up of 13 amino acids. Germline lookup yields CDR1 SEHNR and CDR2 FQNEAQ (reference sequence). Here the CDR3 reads CASAGGRYNEQFF. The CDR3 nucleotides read TGTGCCAGCGCGGGGGGGCGGTACAATGAGCAGTTCTTC.

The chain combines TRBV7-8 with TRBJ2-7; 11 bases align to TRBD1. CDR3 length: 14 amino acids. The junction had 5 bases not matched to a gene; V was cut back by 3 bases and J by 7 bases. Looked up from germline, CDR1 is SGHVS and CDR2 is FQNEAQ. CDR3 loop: CASSLGQGGAEQYF. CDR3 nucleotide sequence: TGTGCCAGCAGCTTGGGACAGGGGGGGGCGGAGCAGTACTTC.

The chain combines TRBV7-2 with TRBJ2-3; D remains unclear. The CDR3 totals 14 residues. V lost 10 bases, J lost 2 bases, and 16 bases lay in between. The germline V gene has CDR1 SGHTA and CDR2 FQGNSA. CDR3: CATGVDLTTDTQYF. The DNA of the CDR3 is TGTGCCACTGGGGTGGACCTTACCACAGATACGCAGTATTTT.

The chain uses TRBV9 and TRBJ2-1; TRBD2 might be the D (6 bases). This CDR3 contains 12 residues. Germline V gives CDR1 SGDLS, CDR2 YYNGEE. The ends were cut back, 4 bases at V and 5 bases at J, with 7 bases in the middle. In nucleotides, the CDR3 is TGTGCCAGCAGCAGACTAGACAATGAGCAGTTCTTC. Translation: CASSRLDNEQFF.

CDR3 DNA sequence: TGTGCCAGCAGCTTAATACCGGGAAACGAGCAGTACTTC. Translation gives CASSLIPGNEQYF. The gene calls are TRBV7-3 and TRBJ2-7; possible D gene TRBD2, 5 bases. Trimming shortened V by 1 base and J by 5 bases, and 9 bases separated the two germline ends. The CDR3 contains 13 residues. Germline assignment: CDR1 SGHTA and CDR2 FQGTGA.

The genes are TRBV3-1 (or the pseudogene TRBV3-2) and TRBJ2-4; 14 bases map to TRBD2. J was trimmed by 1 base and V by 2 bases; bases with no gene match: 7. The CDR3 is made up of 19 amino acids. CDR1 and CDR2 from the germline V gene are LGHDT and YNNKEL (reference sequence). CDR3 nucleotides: TGTGCCAGCAGCCAACTCGGGACTAGCGGGAGTAACGCCAAAAACATTCAGTACTTC. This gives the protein CASSQLGTSGSNAKNIQYF.

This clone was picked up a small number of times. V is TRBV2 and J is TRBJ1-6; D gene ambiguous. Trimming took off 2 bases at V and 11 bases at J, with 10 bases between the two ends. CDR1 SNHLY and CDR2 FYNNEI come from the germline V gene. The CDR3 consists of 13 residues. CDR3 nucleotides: TGTGCCAGCAGTGAATTCGCGAAGGCACCCCTCCACTTT. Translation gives CASSEFAKAPLHF.